The present T cell receptor beta chain was sequenced within a study of blood T cell repertoires in COVID-19. The CDR3 totals 17 residues. The germline CDR1 and CDR2 sequences are MGHRA and YSYEKL. V was clipped by 3 bases and J by 5 bases; unmatched bases: 12. Enrolled through a virtual design, the participants were between 18 and 89 years of age and came from 24 US areas. Using immunoSEQ multiplex PCR, the repertoire was profiled, and TCRdb retains in-frame clones only, with some absent. The data hold some 250,000 clones, with 75% to 90% observed a single time. Sequenced: PBMCs or T cells enriched from blood (not recorded which). The chain uses TRBV4-1 and TRBJ1-4; 7 bases are a match to TRBD1. This clonotype originated in a woman aged 40 to 49 with acute COVID-19. The CDR3, as DNA: TGCGCCAGCAGCCAGCCTCCCGGGAGGGGGCTCAATGAAAAACTGTTTTTT. Its translation: CASSQPPGRGLNEKLFF.